This is a list of T cell receptor beta chains from one sample in a study of T-cell memory formation after mild COVID-19. TCRdb re-called the 5' RACE reads with MiXCR, one entry per CDR3 protein. The sample comprises about 350,000 distinct CDR3 sequences, under 25% of which are singletons, and around 23% rests with the top ten. The sample comprised PBMCs or a T cell subset sorted from them (not recorded which). The receptors were gathered from a man aged 18-30 years who had mild COVID-19 (a few samples of this study predate the infection). Cell type and time point are not known. Each CDR3 is given with its conserved first and last residue. Each record gives: D gene, V gene, J gene, clone size, CDR3 DNA, CDR3 protein. A D gene is named only where the DNA matches it firmly. Expanded clones are given a class, and other clones once, few, many or no size at all.

D: .
V: TRBV6-5
J: TRBJ1-1
size: .
DNA: TGTGCCAGCAGATCAGACAGGACAGTTATGAACACTGAAGCTTTCTTT
CDR3: CASRSDRTVMNTEAFF

D: .
V: TRBV12-3/TRBV12-4
J: TRBJ1-4
size: few
DNA: TGTGCCAGCAGTTTGGCGGGGCGCGAAGAAAAACTGTTTTTT
CDR3: CASSLAGREEKLFF

D: .
V: TRBV5-5
J: TRBJ2-7
size: .
DNA: TGTGCCAGCAGCTCTCCCAGGAGGTCACACGAGCAGTACTTC
CDR3: CASSSPRRSHEQYF

D: TRBD1
V: TRBV4-1
J: TRBJ1-4
size: .
DNA: TGCGCCAGCAGGTTCAACAGGGGGCTAGGGACTAATGAAAAACTGTTTTTT
CDR3: CASRFNRGLGTNEKLFF

D: .
V: TRBV7-3
J: TRBJ2-3
size: .
DNA: TGTGCCAGCAGCCCAATAGCGGCCCCCACAGATACGCAGTATTTT
CDR3: CASSPIAAPTDTQYF

D: TRBD2
V: TRBV4-3
J: TRBJ2-2
size: few
DNA: TGCGCCAGCAGCCAAGATTCGCGCGGGGGGAACACCGGGGAGCTGTATTTT
CDR3: CASSQDSRGGNTGELYF

D: TRBD2
V: TRBV20-1
J: TRBJ2-3
size: .
DNA: TGCAGTGCTGGGGCCGCGGGGGGCACAGATACGCAGTATTTT
CDR3: CSAGAAGGTDTQYF

D: .
V: TRBV25-1
J: TRBJ2-5
size: few
DNA: TGTGCCAGCAGTGATGGACACGGAGAGACCCAGTACTTC
CDR3: CASSDGHGETQYF

D: .
V: TRBV6-5
J: TRBJ2-3
size: many
DNA: TGTGCCAGCTCACCGACCGGGGATACGCAGTATTTT
CDR3: CASSPTGDTQYF

D: .
V: TRBV7-9
J: TRBJ1-4
size: .
DNA: TGTGCCAGCAGCGAGAGGGAGAGGAATGAAAAACTGTTTTTT
CDR3: CASSERERNEKLFF

D: .
V: TRBV12-3/TRBV12-4
J: TRBJ2-2
size: .
DNA: TGTGCCAGCAGTTTCCGGGCCACCGGGGAGCTGTTTTTT
CDR3: CASSFRATGELFF

D: TRBD1
V: TRBV5-1
J: TRBJ1-6
size: .
DNA: TGCGCCAGCAGCTCCCACCGGGACAGCTTTAATTCACCCCTCCACTTT
CDR3: CASSSHRDSFNSPLHF

D: TRBD2
V: TRBV10-1
J: TRBJ2-1
size: .
DNA: TGCGCCAGCAGTCCGGGGGGGCTTACCCACCAGCAGTTCTTC
CDR3: CASSPGGLTHQQFF

D: .
V: TRBV4-1
J: TRBJ2-5
size: few
DNA: TGCGCCAGCAGCCAAGCCGTCTCAGAGACCCAGTACTTC
CDR3: CASSQAVSETQYF

D: TRBD1
V: TRBV6-6
J: TRBJ2-5
size: .
DNA: TGTGCCAGCAGTTACCCGGATCGACAGGGTCAGGAGACCCAGTACTTC
CDR3: CASSYPDRQGQETQYF

D: .
V: TRBV5-1
J: TRBJ2-1
size: .
DNA: TGCGCCAGCAGCTTGGTTCTGGGTTTTTGGGATGAGCAGTTCTTC
CDR3: CASSLVLGFWDEQFF

D: .
V: TRBV29-1
J: TRBJ2-5
size: few
DNA: TGCAGCGTGGCACGGGGGCAAGAGACCCAGTACTTC
CDR3: CSVARGQETQYF

D: TRBD1
V: TRBV7-8
J: TRBJ1-1
size: few
DNA: TGTGCCAGCAGCCAAGACAGGGTCGGAAGCACTGAAGCTTTCTTT
CDR3: CASSQDRVGSTEAFF

D: .
V: TRBV6-5
J: TRBJ1-1
size: few
DNA: TGTGCCAGCAGTTACTCGAATGGAAGAACTGAAGCTTTCTTT
CDR3: CASSYSNGRTEAFF

D: TRBD1
V: TRBV4-1
J: TRBJ1-1
size: few
DNA: TGCGCCAGCAGCCAAATGGGACAGGGGCATGAAGCTTTCTTT
CDR3: CASSQMGQGHEAFF

D: TRBD1
V: TRBV24-1
J: TRBJ2-7
size: few
DNA: TGTGCCACCACCGGGACAGAACCCTACGAGCAGTACTTC
CDR3: CATTGTEPYEQYF

D: .
V: TRBV20-1
J: TRBJ2-3
size: few
DNA: TGCAGTGCTAGAGATGGAGGGCGACTAGTGCCGCAGTATTTT
CDR3: CSARDGGRLVPQYF

D: .
V: TRBV23-1
J: TRBJ1-5
size: few
DNA: TGCGCCAGCTCCCTCAGGGGAGGGGTTCCTAGCAATCAGCCCCAGCATTTT
CDR3: CASSLRGGVPSNQPQHF

D: TRBD1
V: TRBV12-3/TRBV12-4
J: TRBJ1-5
size: many
DNA: TGTGCCAGCAGTCCAGACGGGACAGGGAATCAGCCCCAGCATTTT
CDR3: CASSPDGTGNQPQHF

D: .
V: TRBV6-1
J: TRBJ1-5
size: .
DNA: TGTGCCAGCAGTGAACACCCGGGGAGGAATCAGCCCCAGCATTTT
CDR3: CASSEHPGRNQPQHF

D: .
V: TRBV4-3
J: TRBJ1-2
size: few
DNA: TGCGCCAGCAGCCAAGTTGCAGGTTCCAACTATGGCTACACCTTC
CDR3: CASSQVAGSNYGYTF

D: .
V: TRBV6-1
J: TRBJ2-5
size: .
DNA: TGTGCCAGCAGCGCCATGGGAGAGACCCAGTACTTC
CDR3: CASSAMGETQYF

D: .
V: TRBV24-1
J: TRBJ2-1
size: .
DNA: TGTGCCACCAGTGATTTTTCTGACAATGAGCAGTTCTTC
CDR3: CATSDFSDNEQFF

D: .
V: TRBV14
J: TRBJ1-2
size: .
DNA: TGTGCCAGCAGCCAAGAACAGGGATTTGTCTACACCTTC
CDR3: CASSQEQGFVYTF

D: TRBD2
V: TRBV4-2
J: TRBJ2-7
size: .
DNA: TGTGCCAGCAGCCAGTGGGGCGGGGGGCCCTACGAGCAGTACTTC
CDR3: CASSQWGGGPYEQYF

D: .
V: TRBV2
J: TRBJ1-1
size: .
DNA: TGTGCCAGCAGTGAATCTGGGGGGCGGAACACTGAAGCTTTCTTT
CDR3: CASSESGGRNTEAFF

D: .
V: TRBV5-1
J: TRBJ1-2
size: few
DNA: TGCGCCAGCCGCCAGGACAGAAGGGGCTACACCTTC
CDR3: CASRQDRRGYTF

D: .
V: TRBV5-4
J: TRBJ2-7
size: .
DNA: TGTGCCAGCAGCGGGGGGACGGTCTACGAGCAGTACTTC
CDR3: CASSGGTVYEQYF

D: TRBD2
V: TRBV5-1
J: TRBJ2-1
size: .
DNA: TGCGCCAGCAGCTTGGGACTAGCGGGGGGGCGAGAGCAGTTCTTC
CDR3: CASSLGLAGGREQFF

D: TRBD2
V: TRBV5-1
J: TRBJ2-1
size: few
DNA: TGCGCCAGCAGCTTACTAGCGGGGGGAATTGATGAGCAGTTCTTC
CDR3: CASSLLAGGIDEQFF

D: .
V: TRBV25-1
J: TRBJ1-2
size: .
DNA: TGTGCCAGCAGCCGAATCCCAGGGGATGGCTACACCTTC
CDR3: CASSRIPGDGYTF

D: TRBD2
V: TRBV15
J: TRBJ2-1
size: .
DNA: TGTGCCACCAGAGGACTAGCGGGGGACGAGCAGTTCTTC
CDR3: CATRGLAGDEQFF

D: TRBD1
V: TRBV18
J: TRBJ1-1
size: few
DNA: TGTGCCAGCTCACCTGGACAGGGGGCTACTGAAGCTTTCTTT
CDR3: CASSPGQGATEAFF

D: .
V: TRBV4-3
J: TRBJ1-4
size: few
DNA: TGCGCCAGCAGCCAAGAGGGTCCGGGCTTCGCAACTAATGAAAAACTGTTTTTT
CDR3: CASSQEGPGFATNEKLFF

D: .
V: TRBV5-1
J: TRBJ1-1
size: many
DNA: TGCGCCAGCAGCCGGGACACTGAAGCTTTCTTT
CDR3: CASSRDTEAFF

D: .
V: TRBV7-7
J: TRBJ1-5
size: .
DNA: TGTGCTAGCAGCTTCGGTCCTGATCAGCCCCAGCATTTT
CDR3: CASSFGPDQPQHF